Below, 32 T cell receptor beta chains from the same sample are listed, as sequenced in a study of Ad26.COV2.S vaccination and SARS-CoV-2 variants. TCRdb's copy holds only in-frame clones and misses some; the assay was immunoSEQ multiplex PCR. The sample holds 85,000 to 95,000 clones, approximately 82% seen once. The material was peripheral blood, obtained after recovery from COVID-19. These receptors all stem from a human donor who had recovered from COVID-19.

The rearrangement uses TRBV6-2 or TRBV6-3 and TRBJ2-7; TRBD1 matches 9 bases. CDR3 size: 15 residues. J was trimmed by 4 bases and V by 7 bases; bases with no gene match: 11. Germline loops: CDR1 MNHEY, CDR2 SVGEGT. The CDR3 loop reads CASTPRTGARYEQYF. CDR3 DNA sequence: TGTGCCAGCACCCCTAGGACAGGGGCGAGGTACGAGCAGTACTTC.

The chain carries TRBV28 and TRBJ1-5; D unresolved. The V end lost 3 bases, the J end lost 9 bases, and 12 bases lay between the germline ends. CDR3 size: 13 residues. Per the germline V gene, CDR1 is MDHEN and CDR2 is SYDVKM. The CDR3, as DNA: TGTGCCAGCAGTTTCCAGGTCCCAGGGCCCCAGCATTTT. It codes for CASSFQVPGPQHF.

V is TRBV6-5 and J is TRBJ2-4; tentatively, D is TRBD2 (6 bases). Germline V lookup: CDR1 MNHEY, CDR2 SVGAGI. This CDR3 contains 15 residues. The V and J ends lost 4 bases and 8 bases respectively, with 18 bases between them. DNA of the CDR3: TGTGCCAGCAGTTTGGTGATGGAAAGCGGGCACATTCAGTACTTC. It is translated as CASSLVMESGHIQYF.

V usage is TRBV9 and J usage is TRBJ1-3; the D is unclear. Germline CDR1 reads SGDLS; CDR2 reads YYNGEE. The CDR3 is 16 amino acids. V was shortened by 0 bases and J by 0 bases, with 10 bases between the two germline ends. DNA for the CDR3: TGTGCCAGCAGCGTAGATTCGGGGATCTCTGGAAACACCATATATTTT. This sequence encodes CASSVDSGISGNTIYF.

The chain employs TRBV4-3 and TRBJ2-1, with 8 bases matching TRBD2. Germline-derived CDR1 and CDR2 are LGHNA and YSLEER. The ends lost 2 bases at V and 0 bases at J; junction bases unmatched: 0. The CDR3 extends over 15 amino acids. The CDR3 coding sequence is TGCGCCAGCAGCCAACTAGCGGGCTCCTACAATGAGCAGTTCTTC. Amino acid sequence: CASSQLAGSYNEQFF.

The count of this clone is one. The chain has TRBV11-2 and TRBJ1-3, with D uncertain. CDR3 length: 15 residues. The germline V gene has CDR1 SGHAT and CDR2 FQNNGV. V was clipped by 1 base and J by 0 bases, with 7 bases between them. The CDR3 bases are TGTGCCAGCAGCTTAGGGGGAGTCTCTGGAAACACCATATATTTT. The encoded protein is CASSLGGVSGNTIYF.

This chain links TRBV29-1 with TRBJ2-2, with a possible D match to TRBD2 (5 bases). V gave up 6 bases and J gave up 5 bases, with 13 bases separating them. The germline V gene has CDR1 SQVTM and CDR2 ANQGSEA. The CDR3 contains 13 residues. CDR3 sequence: CSVATKPTGELFF. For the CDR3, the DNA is TGCAGCGTGGCGACTAAGCCTACCGGGGAGCTGTTTTTT.

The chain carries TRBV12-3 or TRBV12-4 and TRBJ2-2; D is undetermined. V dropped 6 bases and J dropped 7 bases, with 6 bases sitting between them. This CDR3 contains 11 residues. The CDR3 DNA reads TGTGCCAGCAGCAACCTCGGGGAGCTGTTTTTT. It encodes CASSNLGELFF.

The CDR3 sequence: CASLLSSGRADEQFF. CDR3 nucleotide sequence: TGTGCCAGCCTGCTTTCTAGCGGGAGGGCCGATGAGCAGTTCTTC. J is TRBJ2-1 and V is TRBV2; 12 bases are a match to TRBD2. The germline V gene encodes CDR1 SNHLY and CDR2 FYNNEI. The junction had 10 bases not matched to a gene; V was cut back by 8 bases and J by 8 bases. The CDR3 length is 15 residues. Drawing the rest from reference TRBV2 and TRBJ2-1, the complete variable domain is EPEVTQTPSHQVTQMGQEVILRCVPISNHLYFYWYRQILGQKVEFLVSFYNNEISEKSEIFDDQFSVERPDGSNFTLKIRSTKLEDSAMYFCASLLSSGRADEQFFGPGTRLTVL.

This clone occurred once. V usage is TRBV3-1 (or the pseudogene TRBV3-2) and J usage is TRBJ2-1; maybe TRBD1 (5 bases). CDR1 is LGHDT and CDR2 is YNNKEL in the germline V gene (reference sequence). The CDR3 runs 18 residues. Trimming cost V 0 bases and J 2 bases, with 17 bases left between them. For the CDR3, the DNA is TGTGCCAGCAGCCAAGATATAACAGGAAGAAGGGCCTACAATGAGCAGTTCTTC. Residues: CASSQDITGRRAYNEQFF.

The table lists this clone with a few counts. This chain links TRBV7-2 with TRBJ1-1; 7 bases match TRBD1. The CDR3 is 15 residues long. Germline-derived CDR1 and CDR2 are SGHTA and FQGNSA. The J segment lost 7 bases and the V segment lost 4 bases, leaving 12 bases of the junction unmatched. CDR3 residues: CASSSQTGREVEAFF. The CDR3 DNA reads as TGTGCCAGCAGCTCCCAGACAGGGAGGGAGGTTGAAGCTTTCTTT.

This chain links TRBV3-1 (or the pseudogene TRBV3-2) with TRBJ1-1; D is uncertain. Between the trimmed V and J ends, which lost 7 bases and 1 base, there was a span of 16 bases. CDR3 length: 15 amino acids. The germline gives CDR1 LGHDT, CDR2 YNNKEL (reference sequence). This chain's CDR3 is CASTPSAYGNTEAFF. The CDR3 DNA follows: TGTGCCAGCACTCCATCGGCGTACGGGAACACTGAAGCTTTCTTT.

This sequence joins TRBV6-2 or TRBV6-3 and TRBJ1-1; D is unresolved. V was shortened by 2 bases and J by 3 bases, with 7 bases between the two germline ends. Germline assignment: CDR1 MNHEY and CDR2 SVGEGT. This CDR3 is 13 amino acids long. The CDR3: CASSYSEDTEAFF. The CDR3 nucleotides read TGTGCCAGCAGTTACAGTGAGGACACTGAAGCTTTCTTT.

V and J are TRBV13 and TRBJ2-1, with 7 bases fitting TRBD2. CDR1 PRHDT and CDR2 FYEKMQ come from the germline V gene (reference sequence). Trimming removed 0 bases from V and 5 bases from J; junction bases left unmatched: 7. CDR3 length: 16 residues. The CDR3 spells CASSLGTSRKHNEQFF. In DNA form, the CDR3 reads TGTGCCAGCAGCTTAGGGACTAGCCGAAAACACAATGAGCAGTTCTTC.

CDR3 protein: CASSFPPSGGAYEQYF. The CDR3, as DNA: TGTGCCAGCAGTTTTCCCCCTAGCGGGGGTGCCTACGAGCAGTACTTC. The genes are TRBV27 and TRBJ2-7, with 10 bases lining up with TRBD2. The CDR3 loop spans 16 amino acids. V lost 3 bases to trimming and J lost 2 bases; unmatched junction nucleotides: 7. Germline CDR1 is MNHEY and CDR2 is SMNVEV (reference sequence).

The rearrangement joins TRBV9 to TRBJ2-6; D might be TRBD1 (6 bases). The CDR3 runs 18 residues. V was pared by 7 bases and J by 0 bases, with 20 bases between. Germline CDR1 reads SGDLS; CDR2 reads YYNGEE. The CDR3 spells CASSRRDTKPSGANVLTF. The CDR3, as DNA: TGTGCCAGCTCCCGCCGGGACACAAAACCCTCTGGGGCCAACGTCCTGACTTTC. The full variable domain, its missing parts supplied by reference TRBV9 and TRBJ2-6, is DSGVTQTPKHLITATGQRVTLRCSPRSGDLSVYWYQQSLDQGLQFLIQYYNGEERAKGNILERFSAQQFPDLHSELNLSSLELGDSALYFCASSRRDTKPSGANVLTFGAGSRLTVL.

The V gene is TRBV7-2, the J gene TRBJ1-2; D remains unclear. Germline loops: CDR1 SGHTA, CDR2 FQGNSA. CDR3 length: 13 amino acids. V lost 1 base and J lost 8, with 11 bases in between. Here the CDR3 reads CASSLDGRWGYTF. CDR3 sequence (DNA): TGTGCCAGCAGCTTAGACGGTCGGTGGGGCTACACCTTC.

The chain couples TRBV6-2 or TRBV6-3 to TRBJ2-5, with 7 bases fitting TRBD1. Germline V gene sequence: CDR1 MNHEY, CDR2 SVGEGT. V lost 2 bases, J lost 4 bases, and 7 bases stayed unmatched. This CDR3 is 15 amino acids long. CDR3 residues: CASSYEGAGPETQYF. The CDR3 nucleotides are TGTGCCAGCAGTTACGAGGGGGCAGGCCCAGAGACCCAGTACTTC.

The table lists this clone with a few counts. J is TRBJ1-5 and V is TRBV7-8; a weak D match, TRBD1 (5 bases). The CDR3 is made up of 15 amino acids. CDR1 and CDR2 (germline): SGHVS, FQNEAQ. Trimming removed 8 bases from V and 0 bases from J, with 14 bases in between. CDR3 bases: TGTGCCAGCGGGGCCGGGACGGTTAGCAATCAGCCCCAGCATTTT. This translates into CASGAGTVSNQPQHF. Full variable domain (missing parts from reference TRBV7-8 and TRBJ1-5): GAGVSQSPRYKVAKRGQDVALRCDPISGHVSLFWYQQALGQGPEFLTYFQNEAQLDKSGLPSDRFFAERPEGSVSTLKIQRTQQEDSAVYLCASGAGTVSNQPQHFGDGTRLSIL.

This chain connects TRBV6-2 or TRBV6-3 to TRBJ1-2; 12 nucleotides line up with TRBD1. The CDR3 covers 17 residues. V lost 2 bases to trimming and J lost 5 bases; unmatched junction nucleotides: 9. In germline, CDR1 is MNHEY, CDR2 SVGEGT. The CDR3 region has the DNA TGTGCCAGCAGTTACCCGCAAGGGACAGGGGGCGCGTATGGCTACACCTTC. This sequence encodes CASSYPQGTGGAYGYTF.

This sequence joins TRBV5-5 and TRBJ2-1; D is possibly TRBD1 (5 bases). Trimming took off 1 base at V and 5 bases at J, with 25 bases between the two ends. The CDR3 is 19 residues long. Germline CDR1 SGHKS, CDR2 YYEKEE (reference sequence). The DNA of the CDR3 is TGTGCCAGCAGCTTGAGGGTTCGCGACAGACGGCCGAGGCACAATGAGCAGTTCTTC. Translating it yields CASSLRVRDRRPRHNEQFF.

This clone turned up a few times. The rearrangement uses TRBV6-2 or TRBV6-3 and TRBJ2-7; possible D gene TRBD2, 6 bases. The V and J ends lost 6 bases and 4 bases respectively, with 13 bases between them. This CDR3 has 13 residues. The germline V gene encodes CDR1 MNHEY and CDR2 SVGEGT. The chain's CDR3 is CASSLAIGYEQYF. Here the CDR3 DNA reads TGTGCCAGCAGCCTAGCGATAGGATACGAGCAGTACTTC.

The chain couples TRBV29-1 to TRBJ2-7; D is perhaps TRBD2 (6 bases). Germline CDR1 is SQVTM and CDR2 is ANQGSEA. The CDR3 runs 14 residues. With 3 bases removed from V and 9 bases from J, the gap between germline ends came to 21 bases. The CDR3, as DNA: TGCAGCGTTGATTTGGGGGGTGTTGGGGGAGCGCAGTACTTC. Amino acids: CSVDLGGVGGAQYF.

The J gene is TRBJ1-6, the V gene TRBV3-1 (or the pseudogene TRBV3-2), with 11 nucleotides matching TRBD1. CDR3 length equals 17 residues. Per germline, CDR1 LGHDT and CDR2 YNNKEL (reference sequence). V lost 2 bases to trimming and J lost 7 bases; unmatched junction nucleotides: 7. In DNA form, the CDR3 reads TGTGCCAGCAGCCAACAGGACAGGGGGCGAGTAAATTCACCCCTCCACTTT. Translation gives CASSQQDRGRVNSPLHF.

Here the CDR3 reads CASSGGVWPSDNSPLHF. CDR3 sequence (DNA): TGTGCCAGCAGCGGGGGCGTATGGCCTTCTGATAATTCACCCCTCCACTTT. V gene TRBV9 combines with J gene TRBJ1-6; a weak D match, TRBD1 (5 bases). V was pared by 3 bases and J by 5 bases, with 18 bases between. CDR3 size: 17 residues. Per the germline V gene, CDR1 is SGDLS and CDR2 is YYNGEE.

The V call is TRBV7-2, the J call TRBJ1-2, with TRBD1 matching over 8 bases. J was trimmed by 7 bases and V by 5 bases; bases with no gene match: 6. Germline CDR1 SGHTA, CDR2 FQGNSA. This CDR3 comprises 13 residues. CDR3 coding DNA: TGTGCCAGCAGCCCGGACAGGGTTCTTGGCTACACCTTC. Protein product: CASSPDRVLGYTF.

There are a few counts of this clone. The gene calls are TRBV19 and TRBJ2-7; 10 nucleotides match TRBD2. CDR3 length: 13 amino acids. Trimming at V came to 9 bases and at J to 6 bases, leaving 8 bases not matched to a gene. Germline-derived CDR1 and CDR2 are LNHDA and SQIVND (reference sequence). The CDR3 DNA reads TGTGCCAGCAGCCAGCGGGAGGGCCTCGAGCAGTACTTC. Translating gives CASSQREGLEQYF.

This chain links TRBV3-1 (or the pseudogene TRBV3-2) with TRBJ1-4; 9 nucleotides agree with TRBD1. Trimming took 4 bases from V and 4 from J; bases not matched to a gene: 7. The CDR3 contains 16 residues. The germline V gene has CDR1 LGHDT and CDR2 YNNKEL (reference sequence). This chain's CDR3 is CASSPRQGGYNEKLFF. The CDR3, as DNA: TGTGCCAGCAGCCCCCGACAGGGGGGCTATAATGAAAAACTGTTTTTT.

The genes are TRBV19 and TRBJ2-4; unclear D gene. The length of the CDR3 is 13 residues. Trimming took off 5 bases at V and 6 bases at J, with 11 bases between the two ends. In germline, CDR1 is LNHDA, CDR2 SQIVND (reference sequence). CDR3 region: CASSSRSGNIQYF. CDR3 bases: TGTGCCAGTAGTTCCCGATCTGGAAACATTCAGTACTTC.

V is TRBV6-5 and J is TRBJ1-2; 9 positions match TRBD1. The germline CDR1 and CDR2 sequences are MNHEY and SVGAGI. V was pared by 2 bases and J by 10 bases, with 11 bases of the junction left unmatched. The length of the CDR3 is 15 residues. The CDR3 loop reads CASSYGDRAKNDYTF. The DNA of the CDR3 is TGTGCCAGCAGTTACGGGGACAGGGCGAAGAATGACTACACCTTC.

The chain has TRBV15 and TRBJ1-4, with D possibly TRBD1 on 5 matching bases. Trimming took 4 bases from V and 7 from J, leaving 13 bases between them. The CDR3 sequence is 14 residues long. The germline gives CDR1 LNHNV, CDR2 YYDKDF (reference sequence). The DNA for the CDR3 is TGTGCCACCAGCAAACGAGGGGACGGTGAAAAACTGTTTTTT. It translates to CATSKRGDGEKLFF.

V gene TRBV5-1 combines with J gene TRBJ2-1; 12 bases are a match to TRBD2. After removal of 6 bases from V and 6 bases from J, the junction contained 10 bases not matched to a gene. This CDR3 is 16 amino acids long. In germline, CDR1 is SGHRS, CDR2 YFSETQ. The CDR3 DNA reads TGCGCCAGCAACCCCGTCCTAGCGGGAGGGCCCAATGAGCAGTTCTTC. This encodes CASNPVLAGGPNEQFF.